This T cell receptor (beta chain) was identified in a study of glioma-infiltrating T cells. The germline V and J ends were trimmed by 4 bases and 4 bases, with 7 bases remaining between them. The V gene's germline CDR1 is SQVTM and CDR2 ANQGSEA. The CDR3 has 11 residues. Study findings and constraints: Gliomas, especially low-grade, showed above-expected tissue-blood divergence; non-neoplastic patients showed below.

This clonotype appeared many times. Its target is not known. TCR alpha and beta CDR3 regions were amplified from RNA using iRepertoire nested multiplex PCR. TCRdb passed the multiplex PCR reads through MiXCR, listing each CDR3 protein once. The profile shows more than 85,000 distinct CDR3 sequences, 25% to 30% of them singletons. The sequencing sample was made of glioma tissue, nonneoplastic brain tissue, or PBMCs (not recorded which). This TCR was sampled from a human donor with low-grade glioma or glioblastoma, undergoing nonglioma brain surgery, or in good health (not recorded which). The chain carries TRBV29-1 and TRBJ2-5; no reliable D call. The DNA of the CDR3 is TGCAGCGTTGGTAAGGGAGAGACCCAGTACTTC. As protein: CSVGKGETQYF.